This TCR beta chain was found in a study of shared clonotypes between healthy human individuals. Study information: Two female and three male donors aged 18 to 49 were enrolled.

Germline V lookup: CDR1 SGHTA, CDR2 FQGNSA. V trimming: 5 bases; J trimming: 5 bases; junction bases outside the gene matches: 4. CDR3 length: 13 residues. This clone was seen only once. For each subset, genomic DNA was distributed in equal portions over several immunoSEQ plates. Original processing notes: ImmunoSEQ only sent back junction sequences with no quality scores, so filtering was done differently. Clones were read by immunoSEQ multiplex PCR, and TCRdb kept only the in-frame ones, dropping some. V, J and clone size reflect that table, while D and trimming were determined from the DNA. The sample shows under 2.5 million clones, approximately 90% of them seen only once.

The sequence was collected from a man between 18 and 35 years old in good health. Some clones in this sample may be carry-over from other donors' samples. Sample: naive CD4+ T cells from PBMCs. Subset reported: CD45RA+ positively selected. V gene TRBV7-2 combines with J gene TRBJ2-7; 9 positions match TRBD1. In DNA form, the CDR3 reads TGTGCCAGCAGCATACAGGGGGCCGACGAGCAGTACTTC. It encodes CASSIQGADEQYF.